Included here is one T cell receptor (beta chain) sequence, with context. The data stem from a study of OX40 agonist ivuxolimab in advanced cancers. About the study: Ivuxolimab, an agonistic anti-OX40 (CD134) antibody, was given to patients.

Libraries were prepared by immunoSEQ multiplex PCR; TCRdb keeps only in-frame clonotypes and omits some of them. The table records approximately 82,000 clones, roughly 90% of them present only once. From germline, CDR1 is LNHDA and CDR2 SQIVND (reference sequence). This CDR3 contains 15 residues. V gave up 3 bases and J gave up 1 base, with 12 bases separating them. This clonotype originated in an adult with an advanced solid tumor such as melanoma, head and neck, liver or kidney cancer. This chain joins TRBV19 and TRBJ1-1, with D possibly matching TRBD1 (6 bases). This material consisted of CD4+ or CD8+ T cells sorted from blood, taken in a trial of the OX40 agonist ivuxolimab. This chain's CDR3 is CASSIGGHSNTEAFF. The CDR3, as DNA: TGTGCCAGTAGTATCGGGGGACACTCGAACACTGAAGCTTTCTTT.